This entry concerns a single T cell receptor (beta chain). Losses at the gene ends were 5 bases for V and 8 bases for J; bases not matched to a gene: 8. The CDR3 loop spans 15 amino acids. Germline values: CDR1 LNHDA, CDR2 SQIVND (reference sequence). Source study methods: Estimation of nucleated cell counts was performed using reference gene primer amplification. TCRdb's copy holds only in-frame clones and misses some; the assay was immunoSEQ multiplex PCR. V and J calls and clone size follow that table, whereas D and trimming were derived from the DNA. The sample comprises roughly 200,000 clones, more than 80% of which are singletons, and 3.5% to 4.5% rests with the top ten. This sample was included in a study of blood T cell repertoires in COVID-19. Study details: Whether acute or convalescent, the COVID-19 samples came from the United States, Italy and Spain. The cDNA or gDNA used as material had been derived from T cells, B-cell-depleted T cells, or PBMCs.

Participants were aged about 18 to 100 years, lived in around 22 US areas, and enrolled virtually. This TCR came from a woman between 40 and 55 years old with acute COVID-19. V gene TRBV19 combines with J gene TRBJ2-1, with 11 bases aligning to TRBD2. The sequenced sample consisted of PBMCs or T cells enriched from blood (not recorded which). CDR3: CASSFLAGGNDEQFF. CDR3 nucleotide sequence: TGTGCCAGTAGTTTTCTAGCGGGGGGAAACGATGAGCAGTTCTTC. Looking up the rest from reference TRBV19 and TRBJ2-1 gives the full variable domain: DGGITQSPKYLFRKEGQNVTLSCEQNLNHDAMYWYRQDPGQGLRLIYYSQIVNDFQKGDIAEGYSVSREKKESFPLTVTSAQKNPTAFYLCASSFLAGGNDEQFFGPGTRLTVL.